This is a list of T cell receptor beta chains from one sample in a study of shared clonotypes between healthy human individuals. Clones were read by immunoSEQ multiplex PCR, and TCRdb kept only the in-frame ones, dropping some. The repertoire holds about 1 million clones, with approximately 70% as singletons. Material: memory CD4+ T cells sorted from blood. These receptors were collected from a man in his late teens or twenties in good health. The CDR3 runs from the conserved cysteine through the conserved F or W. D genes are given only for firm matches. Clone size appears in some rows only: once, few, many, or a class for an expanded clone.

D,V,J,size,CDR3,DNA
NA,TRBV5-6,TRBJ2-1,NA,CASSLDVSSYNEQFF,TGTGCCAGCAGCTTGGACGTGAGCTCCTACAATGAGCAGTTCTTC
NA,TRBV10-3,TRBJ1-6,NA,CAISETSLRGGDSPLHF,TGTGCCATCAGTGAGACCTCCCTTCGAGGTGGCGATTCACCCCTCCACTTT
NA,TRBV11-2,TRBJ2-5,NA,CASSLDAQRPETQYF,TGTGCCAGCAGCTTAGACGCCCAGAGACCAGAGACCCAGTACTTC
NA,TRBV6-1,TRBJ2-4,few,CASARQSKNIQYF,TGTGCCAGCGCCAGGCAGTCCAAAAACATTCAGTACTTC
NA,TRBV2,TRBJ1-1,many,CASSEGGNTEAFF,TGTGCCAGCAGTGAAGGGGGGAACACTGAAGCTTTCTTT
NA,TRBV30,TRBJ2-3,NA,CAWSIGSPADTQYF,TGTGCCTGGAGTATCGGGAGTCCCGCAGATACGCAGTATTTT
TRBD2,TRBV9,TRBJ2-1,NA,CASSANFSSGRAFVEQFF,TGTGCCAGCAGCGCCAATTTTTCCAGCGGGAGGGCCTTCGTCGAGCAGTTCTTC
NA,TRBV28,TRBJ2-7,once,CASKTLRKYEQYF,TGTGCCAGCAAAACACTTCGGAAATACGAGCAGTACTTC
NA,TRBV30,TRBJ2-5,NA,CAWSLEGETQYF,TGTGCCTGGAGTTTAGAAGGGGAGACCCAGTACTTC
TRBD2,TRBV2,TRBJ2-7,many,CASKIGSGSYEQYF,TGTGCCAGCAAAATAGGTAGCGGGAGCTACGAGCAGTACTTC
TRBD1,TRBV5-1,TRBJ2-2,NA,CASSFTGVGTGELFF,TGCGCCAGCAGCTTCACAGGGGTAGGGACCGGGGAGCTGTTTTTT
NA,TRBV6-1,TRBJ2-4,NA,CASSDWDIAKNIQYF,TGTGCCAGCAGTGATTGGGATATAGCCAAAAACATTCAGTACTTC
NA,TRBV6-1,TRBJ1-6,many,CASSVLGYPNSPLHF,TGTGCCAGCAGTGTACTGGGGTATCCTAATTCACCCCTCCACTTT
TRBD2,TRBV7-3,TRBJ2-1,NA,CASSSLLLAGGDNEQFF,TGTGCCAGCAGCTCCCTCTTACTAGCGGGGGGTGACAATGAGCAGTTCTTC
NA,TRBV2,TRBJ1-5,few,CASSGPQGYQPQHF,TGTGCCAGCAGTGGCCCCCAGGGGTACCAGCCCCAGCATTTT
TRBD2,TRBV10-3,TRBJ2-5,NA,CAINVAGGPRETQYF,TGTGCCATCAATGTAGCGGGGGGGCCCCGGGAGACCCAGTACTTC
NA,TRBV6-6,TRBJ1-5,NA,CASTRAGLGQPQHF,TGTGCCAGCACCAGAGCAGGGCTGGGTCAGCCCCAGCATTTT
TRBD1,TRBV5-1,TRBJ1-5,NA,CASSLGTGVQPQHF,TGCGCCAGCAGCTTAGGGACAGGGGTTCAGCCCCAGCATTTT
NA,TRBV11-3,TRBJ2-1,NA,CASSLDVGREQFF,TGTGCCAGCAGCTTAGATGTGGGAAGAGAGCAGTTCTTC
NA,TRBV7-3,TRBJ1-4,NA,CASSPGQSNEKLFF,TGTGCCAGCAGCCCCGGACAGAGTAATGAAAAACTGTTTTTT
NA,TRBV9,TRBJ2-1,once,CASSPQREGGEQFF,TGTGCCAGCAGCCCACAGCGGGAAGGGGGTGAGCAGTTCTTC
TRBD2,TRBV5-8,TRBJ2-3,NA,CASSVAKGLAGKDTQYF,TGTGCCAGCAGCGTTGCCAAGGGACTAGCGGGAAAGGATACGCAGTATTTT
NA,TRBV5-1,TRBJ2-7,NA,CASSLGQVIEQYF,TGCGCCAGCAGCTTGGGACAGGTGATCGAGCAGTACTTC
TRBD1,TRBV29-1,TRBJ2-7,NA,CSVWATGLSSYEQYF,TGCAGCGTTTGGGCGACAGGGCTTAGCTCCTACGAGCAGTACTTC
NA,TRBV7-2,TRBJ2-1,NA,CASSSTGRQFF,TGTGCCAGCAGCTCTACAGGGAGGCAGTTCTTC
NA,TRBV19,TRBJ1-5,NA,CASSMDVGGRGNQPQHF,TGTGCCAGTAGTATGGATGTTGGGGGTCGGGGCAATCAGCCCCAGCATTTT
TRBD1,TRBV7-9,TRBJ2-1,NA,CASSSGTGGLWEQFF,TGTGCCAGCAGTTCCGGGACAGGGGGCCTCTGGGAGCAGTTCTTC
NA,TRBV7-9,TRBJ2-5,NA,CASSLMSAQETQYF,TGTGCCAGCAGCTTAATGAGCGCACAAGAGACCCAGTACTTC
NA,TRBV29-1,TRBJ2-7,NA,CSVEDSREQYF,TGCAGCGTTGAAGATTCGAGGGAGCAGTACTTC
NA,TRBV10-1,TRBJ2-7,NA,CASSPPSPSFHEQYF,TGCGCCAGCAGCCCCCCTAGCCCCTCTTTCCACGAGCAGTACTTC
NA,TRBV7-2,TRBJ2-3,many,CASSPIGGADTQYF,TGTGCCAGCAGTCCTATAGGGGGGGCAGATACGCAGTATTTT
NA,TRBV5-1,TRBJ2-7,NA,CASRSRNSYEQYF,TGCGCCAGCAGGTCAAGGAACTCCTACGAGCAGTACTTC
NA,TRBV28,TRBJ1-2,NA,CASSFRTSPGYGYTF,TGTGCCAGCAGTTTCAGAACGAGTCCAGGCTATGGCTACACCTTC
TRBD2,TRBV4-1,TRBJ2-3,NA,CASSQPTSGKADTQYF,TGCGCCAGCAGCCAACCGACTAGCGGGAAGGCAGATACGCAGTATTTT
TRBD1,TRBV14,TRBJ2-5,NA,CASSRDRVETQYF,TGTGCCAGCAGCCGGGACAGGGTAGAGACCCAGTACTTC
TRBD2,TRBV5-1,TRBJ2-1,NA,CASSRGTSGSYEQFF,TGCGCCAGCAGCCGTGGTACTAGCGGGAGCTATGAGCAGTTCTTC
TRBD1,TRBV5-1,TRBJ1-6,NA,CASSLTGQAGSYNSPLHF,TGCGCCAGCAGCTTGACGGGACAGGCAGGATCCTATAATTCACCCCTCCACTTT
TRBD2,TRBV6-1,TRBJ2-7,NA,CASSGRRYEQYF,TGTGCCAGTAGCGGGAGGAGGTACGAGCAGTACTTC
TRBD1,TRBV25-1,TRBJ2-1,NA,CASIISGGNEQFF,TGTGCCAGCATAATATCAGGGGGCAATGAGCAGTTCTTC
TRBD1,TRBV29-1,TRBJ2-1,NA,CSVQLKRQGPFYNEQFF,TGCAGCGTCCAGCTCAAACGACAGGGGCCCTTTTACAATGAGCAGTTCTTC
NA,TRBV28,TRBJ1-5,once,CASRDTNQPQHF,TGTGCCAGCCGGGACACCAATCAGCCCCAGCATTTT
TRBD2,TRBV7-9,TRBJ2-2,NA,CASSLVPMWEGLLGGELFF,TGTGCCAGCAGCTTAGTCCCCATGTGGGAGGGCCTTCTTGGCGGGGAGCTGTTTTTT
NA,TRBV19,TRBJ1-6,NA,CASTGTAGVNSPLHF,TGTGCCAGTACCGGGACCGCTGGAGTAAATTCACCCCTCCACTTT
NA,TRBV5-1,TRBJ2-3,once,CASSLATPRGTDTQYF,TGCGCCAGCAGCCTAGCGACCCCGAGGGGAACAGATACGCAGTATTTT
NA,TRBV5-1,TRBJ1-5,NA,CASSLGVDQPQHF,TGCGCCAGCAGCTTGGGTGTGGATCAGCCCCAGCATTTT
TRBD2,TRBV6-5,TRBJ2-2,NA,CASSLSGGETGELFF,TGTGCCAGCAGTCTTAGCGGGGGAGAGACCGGGGAGCTGTTTTTT
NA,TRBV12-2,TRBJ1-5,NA,CASRLPFSRDRVGNQPQHF,TGTGCAAGTCGCTTACCTTTCAGCCGGGACAGGGTTGGAAATCAGCCCCAGCATTTT
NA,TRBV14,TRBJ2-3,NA,CASSQWVSNTDTQYF,TGTGCCAGCAGCCAATGGGTATCTAACACAGATACGCAGTATTTT
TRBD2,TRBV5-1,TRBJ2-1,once,CASSSAGAVGYNEQFF,TGCGCCAGCAGCTCAGCGGGGGCCGTCGGATACAATGAGCAGTTCTTC